The next 16 T cell receptor beta chains were all read from a single sample in a study of cytomegalovirus exposure and HLA in healthy donors. PCR primers comprised 60 Vbeta and 13 Jbeta primers. Measured with immunoSEQ multiplex PCR; TCRdb has only the in-frame clones, and not every one. This sample has under 150,000 clones; 82% occur once, and the top ten carry approximately 2.4%. The sample taken for sequencing was PBMCs. The source of these receptors is a male donor in good health and CMV-seronegative.

The chain employs TRBV7-2 and TRBJ2-7; 14 bases agree with TRBD2. CDR1 is SGHTA, CDR2 FQGNSA, per germline. With V trimmed by 5 bases and J by 9 bases, 6 bases remained unmatched. The CDR3 is 14 residues long. In DNA form, the CDR3 reads TGTGCCAGCAGCGGGACTAGCGGGAGATCGGTGCAGTACTTC. Its translation is CASSGTSGRSVQYF.

V is TRBV7-8 and J is TRBJ2-5; D uncertain. The end of the DNA is better explained by TRBJ2-7, so the J call may be wrong. Per the germline V gene, CDR1 is SGHVS and CDR2 is FQNEAQ. The length of the CDR3 is 10 residues. The CDR3 loop is CASSLYEQYF. The DNA for the CDR3 is TGTGCCAGCAGCTTGTACGAGCAGTACTTC.

V is TRBV6-1 and J is TRBJ2-3; TRBD1 matches 9 bases. The V segment lost 2 bases and the J segment 2 bases; nucleotides outside the gene matches: 5. This CDR3 contains 16 residues. Germline CDR1 MNHNS, CDR2 SASEGT. CDR3 sequence (DNA): TGTGCCAGCAGTGAACTGGGACAGGGATTCACAGATACGCAGTATTTT. Protein: CASSELGQGFTDTQYF.

CDR3 protein: CASSAGLAQANEQFF. The CDR3 DNA is TGTGCCAGCAGCGCCGGACTAGCTCAGGCGAATGAGCAGTTCTTC. The V call is TRBV9, the J call TRBJ2-1; 8 bases map to TRBD2. CDR3 size: 15 residues. The V and J ends lost 3 bases and 7 bases, in that order; junction bases with no gene match: 9. The germline CDR1 and CDR2 sequences are SGDLS and YYNGEE. The variable domain in full, with the rest retrieved from reference TRBV9 and TRBJ2-1, is DSGVTQTPKHLITATGQRVTLRCSPRSGDLSVYWYQQSLDQGLQFLIQYYNGEERAKGNILERFSAQQFPDLHSELNLSSLELGDSALYFCASSAGLAQANEQFFGPGTRLTVL.

The J gene is TRBJ2-5, the V gene TRBV6-5, with D perhaps matching TRBD1 (6 bases). Germline CDR1 is MNHEY and CDR2 is SVGAGI. This CDR3 contains 14 residues. With 6 bases removed from V and 4 bases from J, the gap between germline ends came to 15 bases. This chain's CDR3 is CASRLTGGGETQYF. The DNA for the CDR3 is TGTGCCAGCAGACTGACAGGTGGGGGAGAGACCCAGTACTTC.

The chain joins TRBV6-6 to TRBJ2-7, with TRBD2 identical over 9 bases. There are 13 residues in the CDR3. Germline V gene lookup returns CDR1 MNHNY and CDR2 SVGAGI (reference sequence). V lost 8 bases and J lost 3; bases outside the gene matches: 5. The DNA for the CDR3 is TGTGCCAGCGTTAGCGGGGGTTTCTACGAGCAGTACTTC. Its protein product is CASVSGGFYEQYF.

The chain employs TRBV5-4 and TRBJ2-1; D gene uncertain. Germline V gives CDR1 SGHNT, CDR2 YYREEE (reference sequence). Deletions cut 2 bases from V and 4 bases from J, with 13 bases between. The CDR3 has 15 residues. The DNA for the CDR3 is TGTGCCAGCAGCTTCGCCGGAGTGTGGTACAATGAGCAGTTCTTC. It specifies CASSFAGVWYNEQFF.

Only one count was recorded for this clone. The rearrangement links TRBV28 to TRBJ2-7; possibly TRBD2 for D (5 bases). CDR1 is MDHEN and CDR2 is SYDVKM in the germline V gene. This CDR3 has 13 amino acids. V shed 6 bases and J shed 2 bases, with 11 bases lying between them. This chain's CDR3 is CASSGIWTYEQYF. The CDR3 DNA reads TGTGCCAGCAGCGGGATTTGGACCTACGAGCAGTACTTC.

This sequence joins TRBV30 and TRBJ2-4, with 7 bases fitting TRBD1. Trimming at V came to 5 bases and at J to 3 bases, leaving 4 bases not matched to a gene. Germline lookup yields CDR1 GTSNPN and CDR2 SVGIG (reference sequence). The CDR3 totals 13 residues. DNA of the CDR3: TGTGCCTGGGGGGACAGACTCAAAAACATTCAGTACTTC. It specifies CAWGDRLKNIQYF. The entire variable domain, with the rest obtained from reference TRBV30 and TRBJ2-4, is as follows: SQTIHQWPATLVQPVGSPLSLECTVEGTSNPNLYWYRQAAGRGLQLLFYSVGIGQISSEVPQNLSASRPQDRQFILSSKKLLLSDSGFYLCAWGDRLKNIQYFGAGTRLSVL.

Only a few counts were recorded for this clone. The chain uses TRBV5-4 and TRBJ2-1; TRBD2 aligns across 8 bases. The V and J ends lost 2 bases and 0 bases, in that order; junction bases with no gene match: 4. The CDR3 is made up of 16 amino acids. The germline gives CDR1 SGHNT, CDR2 YYREEE (reference sequence). CDR3 sequence: CASSLTSGYSYNEQFF. CDR3 nucleotides: TGTGCCAGCAGCTTAACTAGCGGATACTCCTACAATGAGCAGTTCTTC.

The chain has TRBV12-5 and TRBJ2-1, with 10 bases aligning to TRBD1. The CDR3 loop spans 15 amino acids. Germline CDR1 is LGHNT and CDR2 is FRNRAP. J was trimmed by 4 bases and V by 6 bases; bases with no gene match: 6. CDR3 residues: CASGLGQGLYNEQFF. CDR3 sequence (DNA): TGTGCTAGTGGCCTGGGACAGGGGCTTTACAATGAGCAGTTCTTC.

This clone has only a few counts. This chain joins TRBV5-8 and TRBJ2-3; 8 bases are shared with TRBD1. This CDR3 spans 15 amino acids. CDR1 SGHTS and CDR2 YDEGEE come from the germline V gene. With 4 bases clipped from V and 0 bases from J, the junction kept 4 bases outside the gene matches. Here the CDR3 reads CASSPGTGSTDTQYF. The CDR3 DNA reads TGTGCCAGCAGCCCCGGGACAGGTAGCACAGATACGCAGTATTTT.

This chain connects TRBV7-2 to TRBJ1-1; 7 nucleotides align to TRBD1. The CDR3 covers 15 residues. V lost 6 bases and J lost 2; bases outside the gene matches: 9. Per germline, CDR1 SGHTA and CDR2 FQGNSA. The CDR3: CASSYRQGGNTEAFF. In DNA, the CDR3 is TGTGCCAGCAGTTACCGACAGGGAGGAAACACTGAAGCTTTCTTT.

The V call is TRBV28, the J call TRBJ2-3; 11 nucleotides match TRBD1. Trimming removed 4 bases from V and 4 bases from J; junction bases left unmatched: 13. The CDR3 is 18 residues long. From germline, CDR1 is MDHEN and CDR2 SYDVKM. CDR3 DNA sequence: TGTGCCAGCAGTTCCCCGGGATCGGGACAGGGGGTTCCAGATACGCAGTATTTT. Translating gives CASSSPGSGQGVPDTQYF.

The chain couples TRBV28 to TRBJ2-7, with TRBD1 identical over 7 bases. V gave up 6 bases and J gave up 3 bases; unmatched junction bases: 11. CDR1 and CDR2 from the germline V gene are MDHEN and SYDVKM. The CDR3 totals 15 residues. CDR3 region: CASRTRDRLDYEQYF. The CDR3 coding sequence is TGTGCCAGCAGGACCCGGGACAGATTAGACTACGAGCAGTACTTC.

The chain is built from TRBV2 and TRBJ2-3, with 9 positions matching TRBD2. CDR3 length: 18 residues. With 4 bases clipped from V and 0 bases from J, the junction kept 11 bases outside the gene matches. CDR1 SNHLY and CDR2 FYNNEI come from the germline V gene. CDR3 sequence (DNA): TGTGCCAGCAGTGCTGGAGCGGGAGGACCCACTAGCACAGATACGCAGTATTTT. As protein: CASSAGAGGPTSTDTQYF.